A single sample is the source of the 19 T cell receptor beta chains below, sequenced in a study of blood T cell repertoires in COVID-19. Clones were read by immunoSEQ multiplex PCR, and TCRdb kept only the in-frame ones, dropping some. The sample contains 250,000 or so clones, 85% to 90% of which appear only once. Sequencing used peripheral blood. Receptors originate from a woman between 55 and 75 years old with COVID-19, enrolled during active disease.

V is TRBV6-2 or TRBV6-3 and J is TRBJ1-2; D is possibly TRBD1 (6 bases). The germline V gene encodes CDR1 MNHEY and CDR2 SVGEGT. V was pared by 6 bases and J by 4 bases, with 12 bases between. CDR3 size: 13 residues. CDR3 nucleotide sequence: TGTGCCAGCAGCCTACAGGGTAGCTATGGCTACACCTTC. It encodes CASSLQGSYGYTF.

The V call is TRBV28, the J call TRBJ2-5; tentative D call: TRBD1 (5 bases). The CDR3 runs to 13 residues. Germline loops: CDR1 MDHEN, CDR2 SYDVKM. V lost 5 bases and J lost 1, with 8 bases in between. CDR3 region: CASSPDSQETQYF. The CDR3 DNA sequence: TGTGCCAGCAGTCCCGACAGCCAAGAGACCCAGTACTTC.

The chain is built from TRBV7-3 and TRBJ2-1; 7 nucleotides agree with TRBD1. With 1 base clipped from V and 5 bases from J, the junction kept 5 bases outside the gene matches. Germline V CDR1 and CDR2: SGHTA, FQGTGA. The CDR3 contains 15 residues. DNA of the CDR3: TGTGCCAGCAGCTTAATCGGGGACAGTCACAATGAGCAGTTCTTC. Protein product: CASSLIGDSHNEQFF.

This chain links TRBV7-2 with TRBJ2-5; a weak D match, TRBD2 (6 bases). The CDR3 consists of 14 residues. The V end lost 0 bases, the J end lost 4 bases, and 9 bases lay between the germline ends. The germline V gene has CDR1 SGHTA and CDR2 FQGNSA. The CDR3 nucleotides read TGTGCCAGCAGCTTAGCGCGGAGGGGAGAGACCCAGTACTTC. Protein: CASSLARRGETQYF. Variable domain in full (rest from reference TRBV7-2 and TRBJ2-5): GAGVSQSPSNKVTEKGKDVELRCDPISGHTALYWYRQSLGQGLEFLIYFQGNSAPDKSGLPSDRFSAERTGGSVSTLTIQRTQQEDSAVYLCASSLARRGETQYFGPGTRLLVL.

The chain uses TRBV18 and TRBJ1-4; TRBD1 matches 8 bases. CDR3 length: 16 amino acids. Germline V gene sequence: CDR1 KGHSH, CDR2 LQKENI. The V gene end was trimmed by 2 bases and the J gene end by 7 bases; junction bases not matched to a gene: 9. As DNA, the CDR3 is TGTGCCAGCTCACCATCGTGGACAGGGAAGGGTGAAAAACTGTTTTTT. It encodes CASSPSWTGKGEKLFF.

The V call is TRBV5-1, the J call TRBJ2-5; possible D gene TRBD2, 6 bases. The CDR3 is 15 residues long. Germline V lookup: CDR1 SGHRS, CDR2 YFSETQ. The V end lost 3 bases, the J end lost 4 bases, and 16 bases lay between the germline ends. The CDR3 region has the DNA TGCGCCAGCAGCTCCCCCGCCGGGGGAAGAGAGACCCAGTACTTC. Residues: CASSSPAGGRETQYF.

This clone showed up just once. This sequence joins TRBV29-1 and TRBJ2-2, with 7 bases lining up with TRBD2. The germline V gene encodes CDR1 SQVTM and CDR2 ANQGSEA. The CDR3 spans 15 residues. The ends lost 0 bases at V and 4 bases at J; junction bases unmatched: 5. CDR3 bases: TGCAGCGTTGAAGAGGGAGGGAGACGCACCGGGGAGCTGTTTTTT. The encoded protein is CSVEEGGRRTGELFF.

This chain connects TRBV4-2 to TRBJ2-7; unclear D gene. The CDR3 spans 13 residues. V gave up 3 bases and J gave up 3 bases, with 9 bases separating them. Germline V gene data show CDR1 as LGHNA and CDR2 as YNFKEQ. The CDR3 nucleotides read TGTGCCAGCAGCCAGTCAGAACACTACGAGCAGTACTTC. It codes for CASSQSEHYEQYF.

CDR3 sequence reads: CASSQGGNGQPQHF. The CDR3 coding sequence is TGTGCCAGCAGCCAGGGGGGAAATGGGCAGCCCCAGCATTTT. This chain uses TRBV3-1 (or the pseudogene TRBV3-2) with TRBJ1-5; TRBD1 might be the D (5 bases). V lost 3 bases and J 7 bases, leaving 13 bases between the germline ends. Germline V gives CDR1 LGHDT, CDR2 YNNKEL (reference sequence). The CDR3 runs to 14 residues.

V usage is TRBV7-4 and J usage is TRBJ2-3; possible D gene TRBD2, 5 bases. The germline V and J ends were trimmed by 2 bases and 2 bases, with 5 bases remaining between them. The CDR3 is 13 amino acids. CDR1 and CDR2 from the germline V gene are SGHVT and SQSDAQ. The CDR3 loop reads CASSLRDTDTQYF. CDR3 DNA sequence: TGTGCCAGCAGCTTACGGGACACAGATACGCAGTATTTT. Full variable domain (missing parts from reference TRBV7-4 and TRBJ2-3): GAGVSQSPRYKVAKRGRDVALRCDSISGHVTLYWYRQTLGQGSEVLTYSQSDAQRDKSGRPSGRFSAERPERSVSTLKIQRTEQGDSAVYLCASSLRDTDTQYFGPGTRLTVL.

The rearrangement uses TRBV28 and TRBJ2-3; 8 positions match TRBD2. V gave up 5 bases and J gave up 5 bases; unmatched junction bases: 12. The CDR3 loop spans 16 amino acids. The germline gives CDR1 MDHEN, CDR2 SYDVKM. The CDR3 reads CASSPVAGTGRDTQYF. CDR3 coding DNA: TGTGCCAGCAGTCCCGTAGCGGGAACGGGGCGAGATACGCAGTATTTT.

V usage is TRBV30 and J usage is TRBJ2-1, with 11 positions matching TRBD2. CDR1 GTSNPN and CDR2 SVGIG come from the germline V gene (reference sequence). The CDR3 is 15 residues long. J was trimmed by 6 bases and V by 0 bases; bases with no gene match: 4. Here the CDR3 DNA reads TGTGCCTGGAGTGTAGGGGGACTAGCGGTCAATGAGCAGTTCTTC. Protein: CAWSVGGLAVNEQFF.

The V gene is TRBV24-1, the J gene TRBJ1-2; no firm D call. CDR1 KGHDR and CDR2 SFDVKD come from the germline V gene. The CDR3 has 14 residues. Trimming cost V 3 bases and J 4 bases, with 11 bases left between them. CDR3 residues: CATSDPSEAYGYTF. DNA for the CDR3: TGTGCCACCAGTGATCCCTCGGAGGCCTATGGCTACACCTTC.

The genes are TRBV7-2 and TRBJ2-5; D perhaps matches TRBD2 (6 bases). The CDR3 is 15 residues long. Trimming cost V 1 base and J 5 bases, with 14 bases left between them. CDR1 is SGHTA and CDR2 is FQGNSA in the germline V gene. The CDR3 nucleotides read TGTGCCAGCAGCTTAGTAGGGCGGGATGGGGAGACCCAGTACTTC. This codes for CASSLVGRDGETQYF.

The chain couples TRBV19 to TRBJ2-3; 12 positions agree with TRBD2. The V and J ends lost 3 bases and 7 bases, in that order; junction bases with no gene match: 2. The CDR3 is 14 amino acids. CDR1 and CDR2 (germline): LNHDA, SQIVND (reference sequence). The CDR3, as DNA: TGTGCCAGTAGTATGCTAGCGGGAGGGTATACGCAGTATTTT. Its protein is CASSMLAGGYTQYF. The full variable domain, in which reference TRBV19 and TRBJ2-3 provide the parts outside the CDR3, is DGGITQSPKYLFRKEGQNVTLSCEQNLNHDAMYWYRQDPGQGLRLIYYSQIVNDFQKGDIAEGYSVSREKKESFPLTVTSAQKNPTAFYLCASSMLAGGYTQYFGPGTRLTVL.

The genes are TRBV2 and TRBJ2-2, with 7 bases matching TRBD2. The CDR3 covers 15 residues. J was trimmed by 5 bases and V by 2 bases; bases with no gene match: 5. CDR1 and CDR2 (germline): SNHLY, FYNNEI. The CDR3: CASSEWTSGTGELFF. For the CDR3, the DNA is TGTGCCAGCAGTGAATGGACTAGTGGGACCGGGGAGCTGTTTTTT.

The rearrangement uses TRBV5-1 and TRBJ1-2; 12 bases match TRBD1. The length of the CDR3 is 17 residues. From germline, CDR1 is SGHRS and CDR2 YFSETQ. The junction had 10 bases not matched to a gene; V was cut back by 3 bases and J by 4 bases. The CDR3 bases are TGCGCCAGCAGCTCAGGAGGGACAGGGGGCGACCCCTATGGCTACACCTTC. As protein: CASSSGGTGGDPYGYTF.

The chain recombines TRBV28 with TRBJ1-2; the match to TRBD1 covers 8 bases. Germline values: CDR1 MDHEN, CDR2 SYDVKM. After removal of 10 bases from V and 3 bases from J, the junction contained 10 bases not matched to a gene. This CDR3 is built from 14 residues. CDR3 nucleotide sequence: TGTGCCACAAACTTGGACAGGGCTGACTATGGCTACACCTTC. This sequence encodes CATNLDRADYGYTF.

This clone was counted a single time. The chain recombines TRBV24-1 with TRBJ1-5; D is possibly TRBD1 (6 bases). This CDR3 is built from 14 residues. V was cut by 7 bases and J by 4 bases, with 13 bases left in between. Per the germline V gene, CDR1 is KGHDR and CDR2 is SFDVKD. The CDR3 bases are TGTGCCACCAGCCAGGACAGAACTAATCAGCCCCAGCATTTT. This gives the protein CATSQDRTNQPQHF.